A single sample gave rise to the 28 T cell receptor beta chains below, sequenced in a study of neurological immune-mediated disorders. The time point: longitudinal time-point 2. TCRdb re-derived calls from the 5' RACE reads in MiXCR, one entry per CDR3 protein. The table includes about 90,000 distinct CDR3 sequences, around 14% detected once. Source material: PBMCs. Receptors originate from a female donor with HTLV-1-associated myelopathy (HAM/TSP).

V usage is TRBV5-1 and J usage is TRBJ1-2; D might be TRBD1 (5 bases). The CDR3 consists of 15 residues. CDR1 is SGHRS and CDR2 is YFSETQ in the germline V gene. V dropped 3 bases and J dropped 4 bases, with 16 bases sitting between them. This CDR3 reads CASSWGTSGTYGYTF. In DNA form, the CDR3 reads TGCGCCAGCAGCTGGGGGACTAGCGGGACCTATGGCTACACCTTC.

The table lists this clonotype with many counts. The rearrangement uses TRBV5-1 and TRBJ2-3, with TRBD2 matching 7 bases. Germline trimming cut 3 bases from V and 6 bases from J; bases unmatched to any gene: 7. The CDR3 contains 14 residues. Germline assignment: CDR1 SGHRS and CDR2 YFSETQ. In DNA, the CDR3 is TGCGCCAGCAGCTCCCAGGGAGGGATCGATACGCAGTATTTT. Translating gives CASSSQGGIDTQYF.

This clonotype was recorded at least ten times. V is TRBV28 and J is TRBJ2-7; no reliable D call. V lost 3 bases and J lost 1, with 13 bases in between. The CDR3 has 15 residues. Germline CDR1 MDHEN, CDR2 SYDVKM. CDR3 sequence: CASSFSQVDSYEQYF. DNA for the CDR3: TGTGCCAGCAGTTTTTCCCAGGTGGATTCCTACGAGCAGTACTTC.

In its sample, this clonotype was seen many times. The rearrangement joins TRBV12-3 or TRBV12-4 to TRBJ2-2; D is perhaps TRBD2 (7 bases). This CDR3 spans 17 amino acids. V shed 5 bases and J shed 3 bases, with 19 bases lying between them. DNA of the CDR3: TGTGCCAGCAGTCGCCTCAGGGCGGGGGCTGACACCGGGGAGCTGTTTTTT. Encoded protein: CASSRLRAGADTGELFF.

The chain combines TRBV28 with TRBJ2-2, with D perhaps given as TRBD1 or TRBD2 (5 bases each). From germline, CDR1 is MDHEN and CDR2 SYDVKM. The CDR3 spans 14 residues. The V gene lost 6 bases and the J gene lost 0 bases, with 8 bases spanning the gap. Here the CDR3 reads CASRRGANTGELFF. The CDR3 DNA reads as TGTGCCAGCAGAAGAGGGGCGAACACCGGGGAGCTGTTTTTT.

The table lists this clonotype with a few counts. The DNA for the CDR3 is TGCAGTGCTAGGACTGGCCATGGGGGCAGCGAGCAGTTCTTC. This gives the protein CSARTGHGGSEQFF. This sequence joins TRBV20-1 and TRBJ2-1, with D perhaps TRBD1 (6 bases). CDR1 DFQATT and CDR2 SNEGSKA come from the germline V gene (reference sequence). Trimming shortened V by 3 bases and J by 10 bases, and 19 bases separated the two germline ends. This CDR3 spans 14 amino acids.

On this clonotype itself: This CDR3 is missing its conserved last phenylalanine or tryptophan, likely due to a read error. The V and J genes are TRBV5-1 and TRBJ2-5, with 8 bases that match TRBD2. This CDR3 comprises 16 residues. Unmatched junction bases numbered 6, after V lost 0 bases and J lost 2 bases. The germline V gene encodes CDR1 SGHRS and CDR2 YFSETQ. The CDR3 coding sequence is TGCGCCAGCAGCTTGGCACTAGCGGTGGGACAAGAGACCCAGTACGTC. Its protein is CASSLALAVGQETQYV.

Ten or more counts support this clonotype. The rearrangement links TRBV12-3 or TRBV12-4 to TRBJ1-5, with no clear D. The CDR3 covers 15 residues. The ends were cut back, 2 bases at V and 2 bases at J, with 10 bases in the middle. In DNA, the CDR3 is TGTGCCAGCAGTTTATGGGGAGGAGGCAATCAGCCCCAGCATTTT. Residues: CASSLWGGGNQPQHF.

This clonotype was found many times. The chain joins TRBV7-9 to TRBJ2-3; possible D gene TRBD1, 7 bases. From germline, CDR1 is SEHNR and CDR2 FQNEAQ (reference sequence). The CDR3 is 15 residues long. Trimming stripped 6 bases from V and 1 base from J, with 14 bases between. CDR3 sequence reads: CASSPDRRGTDTQYF. The CDR3 region has the DNA TGTGCCAGCAGTCCGGACAGGAGGGGCACAGATACGCAGTATTTT.

This clonotype was observed at least ten times. This sequence joins TRBV20-1 and TRBJ2-7; 7 bases match TRBD1. Germline CDR1 reads DFQATT; CDR2 reads SNEGSKA (reference sequence). This CDR3 spans 13 amino acids. V trimming: 5 bases; J trimming: 3 bases; junction bases outside the gene matches: 7. The DNA for the CDR3 is TGCAGTGCTTCCGGGACAGCTTTCTACGAGCAGTACTTC. Translated, it gives CSASGTAFYEQYF.

This clonotype was detected ten times or more. The chain employs TRBV5-1 and TRBJ1-1; D is unresolved. The V end was cut by 5 bases, the J end by 4 bases, with 12 bases between. Per germline, CDR1 SGHRS and CDR2 YFSETQ. The CDR3 has 13 amino acids. CDR3 coding DNA: TGCGCCAGCAGTTGGGGTTCGGGCACTGAAGCTTTCTTT. This sequence encodes CASSWGSGTEAFF.

The rearrangement joins TRBV6-6 to TRBJ1-3, with D perhaps TRBD1 (6 bases). Looked up from germline, CDR1 is MNHNY and CDR2 is SVGAGI (reference sequence). The CDR3 is 17 residues long. Deletions cut 0 bases from V and 0 bases from J, with 12 bases between. CDR3 coding DNA: TGTGCCAGCAGTTACTCATGGGGGCTGAGCTCTGGAAACACCATATATTTT. Its protein product is CASSYSWGLSSGNTIYF.

This clonotype was seen ten or more times. V is TRBV20-1 and J is TRBJ2-1; TRBD1 agrees at 8 bases. CDR1 is DFQATT, CDR2 SNEGSKA, per germline (reference sequence). The trim removed 4 bases at V and 3 bases at J, leaving 5 bases unmatched. The CDR3 contains 14 residues. DNA for the CDR3: TGCAGTGCTACCCGGACAGGGATCTACAATGAGCAGTTCTTC. This sequence encodes CSATRTGIYNEQFF.

The table lists this clonotype with many counts. This rearrangement joins TRBV5-1 to TRBJ2-2, with 7 positions matching TRBD1. V was clipped by 4 bases and J by 5 bases; unmatched bases: 5. This CDR3 has 14 amino acids. Germline V CDR1 and CDR2: SGHRS, YFSETQ. In nucleotides, the CDR3 is TGCGCCAGCAGCCTCCCGACAGGGACCGGGGAGCTGTTTTTT. Protein sequence: CASSLPTGTGELFF.

The J gene is TRBJ1-3, the V gene TRBV25-1; TRBD1 might be the D (6 bases). Trimming removed 4 bases at V and 4 bases at J, with 14 bases between. The germline V gene has CDR1 MGHDK and CDR2 SYGVNS. The length of the CDR3 is 15 residues. The CDR3, as DNA: TGTGCCAGCAGTGGGTACAGGGAATCAGGAAACACCATATATTTT. Its protein is CASSGYRESGNTIYF.

This clonotype came up many times. J is TRBJ1-1 and V is TRBV5-1, with a possible D match to TRBD1 (6 bases). The CDR3 is 15 amino acids. The V end was cut by 4 bases, the J end by 0 bases, with 13 bases between. Germline V gene sequence: CDR1 SGHRS, CDR2 YFSETQ. This CDR3 is CASSPGTFLNTEAFF. The CDR3 bases are TGCGCCAGCAGCCCCGGGACATTTTTGAACACTGAAGCTTTCTTT. The variable domain in full, with the rest retrieved from reference TRBV5-1 and TRBJ1-1, is KAGVTQTPRYLIKTRGQQVTLSCSPISGHRSVSWYQQTPGQGLQFLFEYFSETQRNKGNFPGRFSGRQFSNSRSEMNVSTLELGDSALYLCASSPGTFLNTEAFFGQGTRLTVV.

The rearrangement joins TRBV5-1 to TRBJ1-2, with a possible D match to TRBD1 (6 bases). CDR3 length: 13 residues. Germline values: CDR1 SGHRS, CDR2 YFSETQ. V lost 9 bases and J 4 bases, leaving 16 bases between the germline ends. The CDR3 loop is CAITVQGSYGYTF. CDR3 bases: TGCGCCATTACCGTACAGGGATCCTATGGCTACACCTTC. The full variable domain, in which reference TRBV5-1 and TRBJ1-2 provide the parts outside the CDR3, is KAGVTQTPRYLIKTRGQQVTLSCSPISGHRSVSWYQQTPGQGLQFLFEYFSETQRNKGNFPGRFSGRQFSNSRSEMNVSTLELGDSALYLCAITVQGSYGYTFGSGTRLTVV.

This clonotype has a count of ten or more. CDR3 amino acids: CSVEDRGSGGLSYNEQFF. The CDR3, as DNA: TGCAGCGTTGAAGATCGGGGTAGCGGGGGCCTATCCTACAATGAGCAGTTCTTC. The chain couples TRBV29-1 to TRBJ2-1, with TRBD2 identical over 9 bases. J was trimmed by 1 base and V by 0 bases; bases with no gene match: 10. Germline V gene data show CDR1 as SQVTM and CDR2 as ANQGSEA. CDR3 length: 18 amino acids.

This clonotype was observed at least ten times. The J gene is TRBJ2-5, the V gene TRBV7-9; a weak D match, TRBD2 (6 bases). The CDR3 extends over 14 amino acids. Germline CDR1 SEHNR, CDR2 FQNEAQ (reference sequence). V was pared by 1 base and J by 1 base, with 7 bases between. The CDR3 sequence: CASSLEGLQETQYF. The DNA of the CDR3 is TGTGCCAGCAGCTTAGAGGGACTCCAAGAGACCCAGTACTTC. The full variable domain, completed using reference TRBV7-9 and TRBJ2-5, is DTGVSQNPRHKITKRGQNVTFRCDPISEHNRLYWYRQTLGQGPEFLTYFQNEAQLEKSRLLSDRFSAERPKGSFSTLEIQRTEQGDSAMYLCASSLEGLQETQYFGPGTRLLVL.

The J gene is TRBJ1-2, the V gene TRBV5-1; 8 bases are a match to TRBD1. This CDR3 has 15 amino acids. Trimming took 1 base from V and 7 from J; bases not matched to a gene: 9. Per germline, CDR1 SGHRS and CDR2 YFSETQ. This chain's CDR3 is CASSLTGGVLSGYTF. DNA for the CDR3: TGCGCCAGCAGCTTGACAGGGGGGGTGTTATCTGGCTACACCTTC. The variable domain in full, completed from reference TRBV5-1 and TRBJ1-2, reads KAGVTQTPRYLIKTRGQQVTLSCSPISGHRSVSWYQQTPGQGLQFLFEYFSETQRNKGNFPGRFSGRQFSNSRSEMNVSTLELGDSALYLCASSLTGGVLSGYTFGSGTRLTVV.

The rearrangement links TRBV6-2 or TRBV6-3 to TRBJ2-3; D not certain. The CDR3 runs to 12 residues. Germline-derived CDR1 and CDR2 are MNHEY and SVGEGT. Trimming pared 10 bases from V and 9 bases from J, leaving 17 bases between. Here the CDR3 DNA reads TGTGCCACCCACCCCCTACAGATAACGCAGTATTTT. Residues: CATHPLQITQYF.

This clonotype has only one observation. The chain is built from TRBV5-1 and TRBJ2-3; possible D gene TRBD1, 6 bases. This CDR3 is 14 amino acids long. V was cut by 2 bases and J by 4 bases, with 11 bases left in between. Looked up from germline, CDR1 is SGHRS and CDR2 is YFSETQ. This CDR3 reads CASSLLQGPDTQYF. CDR3 in DNA: TGCGCCAGCAGCTTACTACAGGGCCCAGATACGCAGTATTTT.

V and J are TRBV12-3 or TRBV12-4 and TRBJ2-5; unclear D gene. Trimming stripped 2 bases from V and 1 base from J, with 5 bases between. The CDR3 runs 13 residues. The CDR3 region is CASSLRVQETQYF. CDR3 nucleotide sequence: TGTGCCAGCAGTTTAAGAGTCCAAGAGACCCAGTACTTC.

In this sample, this clonotype turned up many times. This chain uses TRBV20-1 with TRBJ2-1; 8 positions match TRBD1. The V gene end was trimmed by 3 bases and the J gene end by 8 bases; junction bases not matched to a gene: 12. The CDR3 runs 15 residues. CDR1 is DFQATT, CDR2 SNEGSKA, per germline (reference sequence). Here the CDR3 reads CSASRGQVSFYEQFF. CDR3 bases: TGCAGTGCTAGTAGGGGACAGGTTAGTTTCTATGAGCAGTTCTTC.

The table lists this clonotype with many counts. The chain combines TRBV5-1 with TRBJ2-7; D gene uncertain. Trimming took 4 bases from V and 3 from J, leaving 17 bases between them. Germline lookup yields CDR1 SGHRS and CDR2 YFSETQ. This CDR3 has 15 amino acids. This chain's CDR3 is CASSPSPHGLYEQYF. DNA for the CDR3: TGCGCCAGCAGCCCAAGCCCCCATGGGCTCTACGAGCAGTACTTC.

This clonotype was seen repeatedly, ten times or more. The V gene is TRBV5-1, the J gene TRBJ2-4; 8 nucleotides match TRBD2. The CDR3 extends over 16 amino acids. The trim removed 4 bases at V and 2 bases at J, leaving 8 bases unmatched. Germline V gives CDR1 SGHRS, CDR2 YFSETQ. CDR3 region: CASSLSGVYPKNIQYF. CDR3 sequence (DNA): TGCGCCAGCAGCCTTAGCGGGGTCTATCCCAAAAACATTCAGTACTTC.

This clonotype appeared a few times. The genes are TRBV4-1 and TRBJ2-7; D may correspond to TRBD1 or TRBD2 (6 bases each). Trimming took off 5 bases at V and 7 bases at J, with 18 bases between the two ends. The V gene's germline CDR1 is MGHRA and CDR2 YSYEKL. The CDR3 is 14 amino acids. Here the CDR3 DNA reads TGCGCCAGCAGCTTGAAGGGGGGCGCGTGGGAGCAGTACTTC. This sequence encodes CASSLKGGAWEQYF.

This clonotype was seen repeatedly, ten times or more. The chain is built from TRBV5-6 and TRBJ1-5; 8 nucleotides agree with TRBD1. This CDR3 region has 16 residues. V was clipped by 3 bases and J by 4 bases; unmatched bases: 9. Germline V gene lookup returns CDR1 SGHDT and CDR2 YYEEEE. For the CDR3, the DNA is TGTGCCAGCAGCTATAGACAGGGGATTTTGAATCAGCCCCAGCATTTT. It yields the protein CASSYRQGILNQPQHF.